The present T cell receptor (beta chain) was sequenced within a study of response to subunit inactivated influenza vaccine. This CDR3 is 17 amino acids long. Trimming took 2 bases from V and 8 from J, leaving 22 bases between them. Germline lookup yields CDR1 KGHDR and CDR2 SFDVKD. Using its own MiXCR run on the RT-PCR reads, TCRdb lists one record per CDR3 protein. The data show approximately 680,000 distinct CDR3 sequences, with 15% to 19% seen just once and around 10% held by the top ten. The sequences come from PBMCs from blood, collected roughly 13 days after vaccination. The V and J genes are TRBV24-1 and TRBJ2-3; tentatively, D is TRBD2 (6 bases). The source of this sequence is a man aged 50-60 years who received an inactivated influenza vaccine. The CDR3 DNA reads TGTGCCACCAGTGATTCCCACAGGACGGGAGATCGGGTTACGCAGTATTTT. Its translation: CATSDSHRTGDRVTQYF.